The next 23 T cell receptor beta chains were all read from a single sample in a study of blood T cell repertoires in COVID-19 (dated by TCRdb to 2019 to 2021). Receptor libraries were prepared by the immunoSEQ multiplex PCR assay. Entries here come from immuneACCESS through TCRdb and include only in-frame sequences with V and J called. Some clones fail to appear in such tables; in the studies checked, an unresolved V gene covers under half of the shortfall, and the cause of the remainder is unknown. The sample table lists 97,000 or so clones, around 84% of them with a count of one. The ten biggest clones cover roughly 4.1% of the sample. Sequencing input: peripheral blood. These TCRs come from a human donor in a cohort sampled during active COVID-19.

The J gene is TRBJ2-7, the V gene TRBV3-1 (or the pseudogene TRBV3-2); TRBD1 aligns across 7 bases. The germline V gene encodes CDR1 LGHDT and CDR2 YNNKEL (reference sequence). The CDR3 is 14 amino acids. J was trimmed by 1 base and V by 3 bases; bases with no gene match: 3. DNA for the CDR3: TGTGCCAGCAGCCATCGGGACAGTTCCTACGAGCAGTACTTC. Protein: CASSHRDSSYEQYF.

The rearrangement links TRBV10-1 to TRBJ2-1, with D possibly TRBD2 on 6 matching bases. The germline gives CDR1 WNHNN, CDR2 SYGVQD (reference sequence). With 0 bases removed from V and 1 base from J, the gap between germline ends came to 7 bases. CDR3 length equals 15 residues. This chain's CDR3 is CASSESGRSYNEQFF. CDR3 in DNA: TGCGCCAGCAGTGAGTCAGGGAGGTCCTACAATGAGCAGTTCTTC.

The rearrangement uses TRBV27 and TRBJ1-2; TRBD1 might be the D (5 bases). Germline CDR1 and CDR2: MNHEY and SMNVEV (reference sequence). CDR3 length equals 13 residues. With 9 bases removed from V and 4 bases from J, the gap between germline ends came to 15 bases. CDR3 bases: TGTGCCAGTACGGACGGGGGTGGCTATGGCTACACCTTC. Its translation is CASTDGGGYGYTF.

The rearrangement links TRBV15 to TRBJ2-3; TRBD2 agrees at 9 bases. With V trimmed by 3 bases and J by 0 bases, 13 bases remained unmatched. Per germline, CDR1 LNHNV and CDR2 YYDKDF (reference sequence). The CDR3 has 19 residues. CDR3 residues: CATSRGRTSVLGSTDTQYF. Here the CDR3 DNA reads TGTGCCACCAGCAGGGGACGGACTAGCGTGCTGGGTAGCACAGATACGCAGTATTTT. Combining the CDR3 with reference TRBV15 and TRBJ2-3 gives the whole variable domain DAMVIQNPRYQVTQFGKPVTLSCSQTLNHNVMYWYQQKSSQAPKLLFHYYDKDFNNEADTPDNFQSRRPNTSFCFLDIRSPGLGDTAMYLCATSRGRTSVLGSTDTQYFGPGTRLTVL.

This chain joins TRBV7-9 and TRBJ1-2; TRBD1 matches at 7 bases. The length of the CDR3 is 14 residues. Looked up from germline, CDR1 is SEHNR and CDR2 is FQNEAQ (reference sequence). J lost 9 bases, V lost 5 bases, and 12 bases had no gene match. In DNA form, the CDR3 reads TGTGCCAGCAGCCAGGGGGTCGTAACGGGGAGCTACACCTTC. This encodes CASSQGVVTGSYTF.

V usage is TRBV7-8 and J usage is TRBJ2-7, with a possible D match to TRBD1 (5 bases). Per germline, CDR1 SGHVS and CDR2 FQNEAQ. The V gene lost 0 bases and the J gene lost 2 bases, with 14 bases spanning the gap. The CDR3 runs to 16 residues. The CDR3, as DNA: TGTGCCAGCAGCTTAGCCGCAGGGTTGTTGGCCTACGAGCAGTACTTC. Its protein product is CASSLAAGLLAYEQYF.

J is TRBJ1-1 and V is TRBV7-9; tentatively, D is TRBD1 (5 bases). This CDR3 comprises 14 residues. V was shortened by 0 bases and J by 5 bases, with 10 bases between the two germline ends. From germline, CDR1 is SEHNR and CDR2 FQNEAQ (reference sequence). CDR3 nucleotide sequence: TGTGCCAGCAGCTTAGCGACAGCAAAGACTGAAGCTTTCTTT. It encodes CASSLATAKTEAFF.

The V gene is TRBV6-5, the J gene TRBJ1-1; unclear D gene. Per the germline V gene, CDR1 is MNHEY and CDR2 is SVGAGI. The CDR3 has 14 residues. V was cut by 5 bases and J by 3 bases, with 13 bases left in between. CDR3: CASSLQYMDTEAFF. The CDR3, as DNA: TGTGCCAGCAGTCTCCAGTACATGGACACTGAAGCTTTCTTT.

There are a few counts of this clone. V and J are TRBV4-3 and TRBJ1-2; D call uncertain. V lost 0 bases to trimming and J lost 8 bases, with 16 bases between them. The CDR3 is 15 residues long. The germline CDR1 and CDR2 sequences are LGHNA and YSLEER. The CDR3 loop is CASSQDLGGFGGYTF. The CDR3 nucleotides are TGCGCCAGCAGCCAAGATTTAGGCGGGTTTGGCGGCTACACCTTC.

The chain recombines TRBV9 with TRBJ2-5, with 8 bases fitting TRBD2. The trim removed 2 bases at V and 6 bases at J, leaving 6 bases unmatched. This CDR3 has 14 amino acids. The V gene's germline CDR1 is SGDLS and CDR2 YYNGEE. The CDR3 loop is CASSVGGGSQTQYF. CDR3 nucleotide sequence: TGTGCCAGCAGCGTTGGCGGGGGGTCACAGACCCAGTACTTC.

The chain combines TRBV24-1 with TRBJ2-3; 8 nucleotides align to TRBD1. CDR3 length equals 15 residues. Unmatched junction bases numbered 6, after V lost 7 bases and J lost 1 base. Germline CDR1 reads KGHDR; CDR2 reads SFDVKD. CDR3 in amino acids: CATSQTGGGTDTQYF. In nucleotides, the CDR3 is TGTGCCACCAGCCAAACAGGGGGAGGCACAGATACGCAGTATTTT.

The rearrangement links TRBV5-6 to TRBJ1-3; 7 nucleotides match TRBD1. Germline V lookup: CDR1 SGHDT, CDR2 YYEEEE. The CDR3 consists of 16 residues. The trim removed 4 bases at V and 4 bases at J, leaving 11 bases unmatched. This CDR3 is CASSLTGTELGNTIYF. The CDR3 nucleotides are TGTGCCAGCAGCCTCACTGGGACAGAGCTGGGAAACACCATATATTTT.

This chain uses TRBV6-6 with TRBJ1-6; 9 bases match TRBD1. With V trimmed by 6 bases and J by 7 bases, 1 base remained unmatched. CDR3 length: 13 amino acids. Germline loops: CDR1 MNHNY, CDR2 SVGAGI (reference sequence). The CDR3 region has the DNA TGTGCCAGCAGCGGACAGGGGAATTCACCCCTCCACTTT. Its translation: CASSGQGNSPLHF.

The chain combines TRBV4-3 with TRBJ2-1; TRBD2 aligns across 12 bases. CDR1 and CDR2 from the germline V gene are LGHNA and YSLEER. The CDR3 length is 20 residues. J gave up 9 bases and V 0 bases, and 18 bases lay outside the gene matches. The CDR3 DNA follows: TGCGCCAGCAGCCAAGACTTTCTAGCGGGGGGGCTTTTACCATCTTCTGAGCAGTTCTTC. Translating gives CASSQDFLAGGLLPSSEQFF.

The chain employs TRBV12-5 and TRBJ1-4, with 9 bases aligning to TRBD1. The junction had 9 bases not matched to a gene; V was cut back by 6 bases and J by 4 bases. Germline V CDR1 and CDR2: LGHNT, FRNRAP. This CDR3 spans 16 amino acids. This chain's CDR3 is CASGLGTGTDNEKLFF. In nucleotides, the CDR3 is TGTGCTAGTGGCCTCGGGACAGGGACTGATAATGAAAAACTGTTTTTT.

This clone was seen more than once but under ten times. The chain has TRBV5-1 and TRBJ2-1; 12 positions match TRBD2. CDR1 is SGHRS, CDR2 YFSETQ, per germline. The V and J ends lost 0 bases and 16 bases, in that order; junction bases with no gene match: 5. This CDR3 has 13 residues. CDR3 loop: CASSLETSGGPFF. Here the CDR3 DNA reads TGCGCCAGCAGCTTGGAGACTAGCGGGGGCCCATTCTTC.

This chain joins TRBV11-1 and TRBJ2-7; 9 bases fit TRBD2. The CDR3 consists of 16 residues. The germline gives CDR1 SGHAT, CDR2 FQDESV (reference sequence). J was trimmed by 5 bases and V by 8 bases; bases with no gene match: 16. The CDR3 region is CASSALPAGGSDEQYF. The CDR3 region has the DNA TGTGCCAGCTCAGCTTTACCAGCGGGGGGTTCGGACGAGCAGTACTTC.

The gene calls are TRBV5-1 and TRBJ2-1; D possibly corresponds to TRBD2 (6 bases). This CDR3 has 15 residues. Germline-derived CDR1 and CDR2 are SGHRS and YFSETQ. The germline V and J ends were trimmed by 1 base and 7 bases, with 15 bases remaining between them. DNA of the CDR3: TGCGCCAGCAGCTTGCAGGCGGGGCCGGGTAATGAGCAGTTCTTC. Amino acid sequence: CASSLQAGPGNEQFF.

The rearrangement joins TRBV11-3 to TRBJ1-2; 9 bases map to TRBD1. The V gene end was trimmed by 8 bases and the J gene end by 10 bases; junction bases not matched to a gene: 8. Germline loops: CDR1 SGHNT, CDR2 YENEEA. The CDR3 sequence is 12 residues long. CDR3 amino acids: CASGPGQGAYTF. Written as DNA, the CDR3 is TGTGCCAGCGGCCCGGGACAGGGAGCCTACACCTTC.

V is TRBV28 and J is TRBJ1-2; D not certain. The CDR3 runs 14 residues. Germline V gene lookup returns CDR1 MDHEN and CDR2 SYDVKM. Trimming cost V 2 bases and J 8 bases, with 15 bases left between them. The CDR3 loop reads CASSLRGFVRGYTF. The CDR3 DNA follows: TGTGCCAGCAGTTTACGAGGGTTCGTCCGCGGCTACACCTTC.

This clone was picked up a small number of times. The rearrangement links TRBV11-2 to TRBJ2-5; no clear D. CDR3 length: 14 residues. Germline lookup yields CDR1 SGHAT and CDR2 FQNNGV. V dropped 1 base and J dropped 0 bases, with 6 bases sitting between them. As DNA, the CDR3 is TGTGCCAGCAGCTTAGCCCCGTACCAAGAGACCCAGTACTTC. Its protein product is CASSLAPYQETQYF.

This clone was seen only once. This sequence joins TRBV28 and TRBJ1-6; 11 nucleotides agree with TRBD1. The CDR3 length is 14 residues. The ends lost 7 bases at V and 10 bases at J; junction bases unmatched: 6. CDR1 MDHEN and CDR2 SYDVKM come from the germline V gene. CDR3 sequence reads: CASNPGTGGSPLHF. The CDR3 coding sequence is TGTGCCAGCAATCCCGGGACAGGGGGATCACCCCTCCACTTT.

The chain uses TRBV3-1 (or the pseudogene TRBV3-2) and TRBJ2-2; weak D call: TRBD2 (5 bases). Germline V CDR1 and CDR2: LGHDT, YNNKEL (reference sequence). The ends were cut back, 3 bases at V and 0 bases at J, with 8 bases in the middle. The CDR3 consists of 15 residues. The CDR3 here is CASSQRATNTGELFF. CDR3 in DNA: TGTGCCAGCAGCCAGCGGGCCACGAACACCGGGGAGCTGTTTTTT.